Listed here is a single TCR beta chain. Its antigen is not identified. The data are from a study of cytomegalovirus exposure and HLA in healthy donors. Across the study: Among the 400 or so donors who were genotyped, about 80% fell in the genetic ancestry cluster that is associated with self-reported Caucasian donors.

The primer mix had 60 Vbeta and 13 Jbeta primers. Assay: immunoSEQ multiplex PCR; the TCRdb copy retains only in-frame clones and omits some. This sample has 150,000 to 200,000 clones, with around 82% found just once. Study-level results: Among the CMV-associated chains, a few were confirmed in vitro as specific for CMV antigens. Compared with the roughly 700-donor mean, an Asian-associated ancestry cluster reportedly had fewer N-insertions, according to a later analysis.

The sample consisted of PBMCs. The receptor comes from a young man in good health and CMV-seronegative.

The DNA of the CDR3 is TGTGCCAGCAGTTGGGGGACAGGGGGAAAAGAGACCCAGTACTTC. It is translated as CASSWGTGGKETQYF. This chain uses TRBV6-5 with TRBJ2-5, with 11 bases identical to TRBD1. The germline V gene encodes CDR1 MNHEY and CDR2 SVGAGI. V trimming: 4 bases; J trimming: 3 bases; junction bases outside the gene matches: 4. The CDR3 consists of 15 residues.